Shown below are 8 T cell receptor beta chains from a single sample sequenced in a study of blood T cell repertoires in COVID-19. Sequenced by immunoSEQ multiplex PCR; TCRdb stores in-frame clones only, minus some. Of some 130,000 clones detected, less than 90% appear once; the ten largest clones hold over 1.1%. The specimen sequenced was peripheral blood. The source is a man aged 60 to 75 with acute or convalescent COVID-19.

This chain links TRBV5-1 with TRBJ1-1; D is undetermined. This CDR3 has 13 residues. With 7 bases removed from V and 0 bases from J, the gap between germline ends came to 10 bases. Germline loops: CDR1 SGHRS, CDR2 YFSETQ. The CDR3 reads CASAETVNTEAFF. In nucleotides, the CDR3 is TGCGCCAGCGCAGAGACTGTGAACACTGAAGCTTTCTTT.

This clone was counted between two and nine times. The gene calls are TRBV19 and TRBJ1-2, with D possibly matching TRBD1 (6 bases). CDR3 length: 13 residues. The germline V and J ends were trimmed by 6 bases and 4 bases, with 12 bases remaining between them. The germline V gene has CDR1 LNHDA and CDR2 SQIVND (reference sequence). Here the CDR3 DNA reads TGTGCCAGTAGCCGGGACACTGTCTATGGCTACACCTTC. Protein sequence: CASSRDTVYGYTF. Looking up the rest from reference TRBV19 and TRBJ1-2 gives the full variable domain: DGGITQSPKYLFRKEGQNVTLSCEQNLNHDAMYWYRQDPGQGLRLIYYSQIVNDFQKGDIAEGYSVSREKKESFPLTVTSAQKNPTAFYLCASSRDTVYGYTFGSGTRLTVV.

This clone has only a few counts. The chain links TRBV7-9 to TRBJ2-1, with D possibly TRBD2 on 5 matching bases. Germline CDR1 SEHNR, CDR2 FQNEAQ (reference sequence). The V gene lost 11 bases and the J gene lost 2 bases, with 13 bases spanning the gap. The CDR3 contains 13 residues. The CDR3 coding sequence is TGTGCCGCGGCGGGCGATCCCTACAATGAGCAGTTCTTC. This codes for CAAAGDPYNEQFF.

The V and J genes are TRBV6-6 and TRBJ2-1; TRBD2 matches at 10 bases. Per germline, CDR1 MNHNY and CDR2 SVGAGI (reference sequence). This CDR3 contains 16 residues. V lost 6 bases, J lost 6 bases, and 11 bases stayed unmatched. The CDR3 sequence: CASSPAGSGGTNEQFF. CDR3 in DNA: TGTGCCAGCAGCCCCGCGGGTAGCGGGGGGACCAATGAGCAGTTCTTC.

The CDR3 DNA is TGTGCCAGTAGTATGAGCAGGGGCCTGGGATATGGCTACACCTTC. It is translated as CASSMSRGLGYGYTF. J is TRBJ1-2 and V is TRBV19, with a weak D call TRBD1 (6 bases). The germline V and J ends were trimmed by 3 bases and 5 bases, with 16 bases remaining between them. CDR1 and CDR2 (germline): LNHDA, SQIVND (reference sequence). There are 15 residues in the CDR3.

This rearrangement joins TRBV19 to TRBJ1-5, with D uncertain. There are 17 residues in the CDR3. Germline V lookup: CDR1 LNHDA, CDR2 SQIVND (reference sequence). V was trimmed by 4 bases and J by 0 bases, leaving 16 bases between them. The CDR3 here is CASSRRGVDYSNQPQHF. In DNA form, the CDR3 reads TGTGCCAGTAGTAGGCGCGGGGTTGATTATAGCAATCAGCCCCAGCATTTT.

The chain has TRBV7-2 and TRBJ1-4; the match to TRBD1 covers 9 bases. The CDR3 is made up of 14 amino acids. Germline V CDR1 and CDR2: SGHTA, FQGNSA. The V and J ends lost 9 bases and 8 bases, in that order; junction bases with no gene match: 10. The CDR3: CASKKRTGDEKLFF. For the CDR3, the DNA is TGTGCCAGTAAAAAACGGACAGGGGACGAAAAACTGTTTTTT.

The chain recombines TRBV28 with TRBJ1-2; possibly TRBD1 for D (6 bases). Trimming removed 6 bases from V and 2 bases from J, with 13 bases in between. Germline values: CDR1 MDHEN, CDR2 SYDVKM. The CDR3 is 14 amino acids. This CDR3 is CASSPGVLNYGYTF. Written as DNA, the CDR3 is TGTGCCAGCAGCCCAGGGGTCTTGAACTATGGCTACACCTTC.